This TCR beta chain was retrieved from a study of blood T cells in healthy people across ages. Notes on the study in general: Among T cells, TCR beta diversity per million cells dropped roughly linearly as age rose. PBMCs were not sorted, which prevented a conclusive comparison of naive versus antigen-experienced cells.

In the case of this clonotype: Its antigen is still unknown.

A second about 7 to 11 cycle PCR used barcoded and J-beta primers. TCRdb used MiXCR to reprocess the 5' RACE reads, holding one entry per CDR3 protein. The data contain some 800,000 distinct CDR3 sequences, about 42% of them singletons. The length of the CDR3 is 11 residues. V gave up 3 bases and J gave up 10 bases, with 12 bases separating them. Per the germline V gene, CDR1 is SQVTM and CDR2 is ANQGSEA. The V call is TRBV29-1, the J call TRBJ1-2; D is possibly TRBD1 (5 bases). Sequencing was done on a sample of blood. The TCR was taken from a man aged 55 to 69 in good health. CDR3 in amino acids: CSVDVSGTYTF. CDR3 sequence (DNA): TGCAGCGTTGATGTTTCTGGGACCTACACCTTC.